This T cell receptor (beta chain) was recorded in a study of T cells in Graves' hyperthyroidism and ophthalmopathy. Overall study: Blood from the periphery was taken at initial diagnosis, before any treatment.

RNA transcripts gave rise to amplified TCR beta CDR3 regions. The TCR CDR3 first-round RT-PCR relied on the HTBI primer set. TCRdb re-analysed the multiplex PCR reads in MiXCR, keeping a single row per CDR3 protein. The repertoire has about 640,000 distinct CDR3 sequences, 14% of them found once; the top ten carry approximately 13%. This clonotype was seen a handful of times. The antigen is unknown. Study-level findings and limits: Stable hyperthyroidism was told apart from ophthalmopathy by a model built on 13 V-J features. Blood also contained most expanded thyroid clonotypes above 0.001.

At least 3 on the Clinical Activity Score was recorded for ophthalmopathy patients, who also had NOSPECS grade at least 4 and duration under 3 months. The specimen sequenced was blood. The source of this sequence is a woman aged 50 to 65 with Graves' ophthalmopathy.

CDR3 coding DNA: TGTGCCAGCAGCTTAGATGTAGGAACGACGAAGCGCTCTGGAAACACCATATATTTT. It yields the protein CASSLDVGTTKRSGNTIYF. This sequence joins TRBV7-9 and TRBJ1-3, with no clear D. The CDR3 spans 19 residues. Germline loops: CDR1 SEHNR, CDR2 FQNEAQ (reference sequence). V lost 1 base, J lost 0 bases, and 19 bases lay in between.